This TCR beta chain was documented in a study of cytomegalovirus exposure and HLA in healthy donors. Study results and limitations: TCR sequences were mostly rare, though some public TCRs occurred in many donors. In a later analysis, approximately 15,000 TCR beta sequences were associated with HLA alleles at 0.05 false discovery rate.

The PCR contained 60 Vbeta and 13 Jbeta primers. The method was immunoSEQ multiplex PCR; TCRdb's version includes in-frame clones alone and lacks a portion of them. The data show about 200,000 clones, about 74% seen once. To note about this clone: Its antigen is currently unknown.

CDR3 length: 15 amino acids. Germline-derived CDR1 and CDR2 are SGHTA and FQGNSA. V gave up 5 bases and J gave up 6 bases; unmatched junction bases: 9. The chain links TRBV7-2 to TRBJ1-2, with 10 positions matching TRBD1. The TCR comes from a man aged 35 to 55 in good health and CMV-seronegative. The sequenced material came from PBMCs. This CDR3 is CASSLRQGADNGYTF. The CDR3 nucleotides are TGTGCCAGCAGCCTCCGACAGGGGGCGGACAATGGCTACACCTTC. The entire variable domain, with the rest obtained from reference TRBV7-2 and TRBJ1-2, is as follows: GAGVSQSPSNKVTEKGKDVELRCDPISGHTALYWYRQSLGQGLEFLIYFQGNSAPDKSGLPSDRFSAERTGGSVSTLTIQRTQQEDSAVYLCASSLRQGADNGYTFGSGTRLTVV.